This T cell receptor beta chain was retrieved from a study of cytomegalovirus exposure and HLA in healthy donors. Points from the study as a whole: Certain indistinguishable V segments, among them TRBV6-2 and TRBV6-3, were excluded. Among CMV-associated TCR beta chains, most appeared HLA-restricted in a later analysis.

Trimming at V came to 1 base and at J to 4 bases, leaving 9 bases not matched to a gene. The germline CDR1 and CDR2 sequences are MNHNS and SASEGT. There are 16 residues in the CDR3. Notes on this clone: Its antigen is not identified.

Healthy bone marrow donors made up the cohort. This PCR relied on a set of 60 Vbeta primers and 13 Jbeta primers. As processed by the authors: Later analysis identified around 85 million unique TCR beta chains, approximately 11 million shared. TCRdb's table, derived via immunoSEQ multiplex PCR, lists solely in-frame clones and lacks some. D and trimming come from the DNA, and the V and J calls and clone size come from that table. The sample includes 100,000 to 150,000 clones. The chain is built from TRBV6-1 and TRBJ1-2; 7 bases line up with TRBD1. The receptor was derived from a woman aged 40 to 50 in good health and CMV-seronegative. Sequences were obtained from PBMCs. The CDR3 protein is CASSEGTGQIIYGYTF. In DNA form, the CDR3 reads TGTGCCAGCAGTGAAGGCACGGGACAGATAATCTATGGCTACACCTTC.